These 18 T cell receptor beta chains share one sample of origin, sequenced in a study of shared clonotypes between healthy human individuals. Sequencing used immunoSEQ multiplex PCR; TCRdb keeps in-frame clones, though not all of them. The sample lists 2 million to 2.5 million clones, around 95% occurring once. The specimen was naive CD4+ T cells sorted from blood. Subset noted: CD45RA+ positively selected. Receptor source: a man in his late teens or twenties in good health.

The gene calls are TRBV7-9 and TRBJ1-4, with D tentatively TRBD1 (5 bases). The CDR3 runs 15 residues. The V and J ends lost 5 bases and 5 bases respectively, with 15 bases between them. Per the germline V gene, CDR1 is SEHNR and CDR2 is FQNEAQ (reference sequence). DNA of the CDR3: TGTGCCAGCAGCAAGGGTGTCGGGGCGAATGAAAAACTGTTTTTT. This encodes CASSKGVGANEKLFF.

This chain uses TRBV6-5 with TRBJ2-7; 9 nucleotides line up with TRBD1. The CDR3 runs to 12 residues. Germline V gives CDR1 MNHEY, CDR2 SVGAGI. Losses at the gene ends were 2 bases for V and 7 bases for J; bases not matched to a gene: 0. The CDR3 is CASSYGTGEQYF. The CDR3 DNA is TGTGCCAGCAGTTACGGGACAGGGGAGCAGTACTTC.

The sample holds a few counts of this clone. The chain is built from TRBV2 and TRBJ1-5, with D maybe TRBD1 (6 bases). The germline V gene encodes CDR1 SNHLY and CDR2 FYNNEI. This CDR3 is 12 amino acids long. Trimming took 8 bases from V and 5 from J, leaving 10 bases between them. In nucleotides, the CDR3 is TGTGCCAGCTTAGGGGGTGATCAGCCCCAGCATTTT. This translates into CASLGGDQPQHF.

V usage is TRBV2 and J usage is TRBJ2-3, with a weak D call TRBD1 (5 bases). The germline gives CDR1 SNHLY, CDR2 FYNNEI. This CDR3 region has 13 residues. V lost 6 bases and J lost 10, with 17 bases in between. This CDR3 is CASRPNQGPAQYF. The CDR3, as DNA: TGTGCCAGCAGACCAAATCAGGGTCCTGCGCAGTATTTT.

For this clone: The junction differs from germline at one of its ends, possibly a read error. This chain links TRBV20-1 with TRBJ2-5; D ambiguous. Looked up from germline, CDR1 is DFQATT and CDR2 is SNEGSKA (reference sequence). This CDR3 spans 11 amino acids. The CDR3 here is CSARDTLGPHF. CDR3 nucleotide sequence: TGCAGTGCTAGAGATACCCTAGGTCCCCACTTC.

CDR3 sequence (DNA): TGCGCCAGCAGCCAAGATTCCGCAGGGAGCAATCAGCCCCAGCATTTT. Residues: CASSQDSAGSNQPQHF. V and J are TRBV4-3 and TRBJ1-5, with D perhaps TRBD1 (5 bases). Germline CDR1 LGHNA, CDR2 YSLEER. V lost 0 bases and J 1 base, leaving 10 bases between the germline ends. CDR3 length equals 16 residues.

The rearrangement links TRBV7-2 to TRBJ2-3; possible D gene TRBD1, 5 bases. Germline loops: CDR1 SGHTA, CDR2 FQGNSA. Trimming took 3 bases from V and 0 from J, leaving 10 bases between them. This CDR3 contains 15 residues. The CDR3 here is CASSFWAGSTDTQYF. The CDR3 DNA is TGTGCCAGCAGCTTTTGGGCAGGGAGCACAGATACGCAGTATTTT. Filled out from reference TRBV7-2 and TRBJ2-3, the complete variable domain reads GAGVSQSPSNKVTEKGKDVELRCDPISGHTALYWYRQSLGQGLEFLIYFQGNSAPDKSGLPSDRFSAERTGGSVSTLTIQRTQQEDSAVYLCASSFWAGSTDTQYFGPGTRLTVL.

The chain joins TRBV2 to TRBJ1-5, with D unclear. In germline, CDR1 is SNHLY, CDR2 FYNNEI. Trimming removed 6 bases from V and 7 bases from J, with 10 bases in between. The CDR3 covers 12 residues. CDR3 sequence: CASSEPGQPQHF. The CDR3 DNA sequence: TGTGCCAGCAGCGAACCCGGACAGCCCCAGCATTTT.

This rearrangement joins TRBV4-1 to TRBJ2-5; 7 bases agree with TRBD1. The CDR3 is 18 residues long. V shed 1 base, J shed 2 bases, and the junction held 13 bases outside the gene matches. Germline V gene sequence: CDR1 MGHRA, CDR2 YSYEKL. CDR3 region: CASSQGLNRGVGQETQYF. Written as DNA, the CDR3 is TGCGCCAGCAGCCAAGGTCTGAACAGGGGTGTCGGTCAAGAGACCCAGTACTTC.

J is TRBJ1-2 and V is TRBV19; tentatively, D is TRBD1 (5 bases). The CDR3 is 13 residues long. Germline CDR1 is LNHDA and CDR2 is SQIVND (reference sequence). Trimming left V 4 bases short and J 3 bases short, with 9 bases between. DNA for the CDR3: TGTGCCAGTAGTACCCGACAGTACTATGGCTACACCTTC. Protein sequence: CASSTRQYYGYTF.

This chain uses TRBV5-6 with TRBJ1-2; 10 bases map to TRBD1. The CDR3 totals 15 residues. Germline lookup yields CDR1 SGHDT and CDR2 YYEEEE. J lost 0 bases, V lost 5 bases, and 4 bases had no gene match. The CDR3 sequence: CASRGQGIANYGYTF. CDR3 nucleotides: TGTGCCAGCAGGGGACAGGGGATCGCTAACTATGGCTACACCTTC.

Only one count was recorded for this clone. The chain recombines TRBV5-6 with TRBJ2-1; the D call may be TRBD1 or TRBD2 (5 bases each). The CDR3 is 15 amino acids. Germline assignment: CDR1 SGHDT and CDR2 YYEEEE. Trimming removed 1 base at V and 9 bases at J, with 17 bases between. CDR3 nucleotide sequence: TGTGCCAGCAGCTTGAGGGGAGTTGGTTTGGGTGAGCAGTTCTTC. Translating gives CASSLRGVGLGEQFF.

In its sample, this clone was seen once. This chain connects TRBV28 to TRBJ2-7; 8 bases line up with TRBD1. The CDR3 totals 15 residues. V lost 4 bases to trimming and J lost 0 bases; unmatched junction nucleotides: 5. CDR1 MDHEN and CDR2 SYDVKM come from the germline V gene. The CDR3 bases are TGTGCCAGCAGTTCCCCTGACAGGGGCTCCTACGAGCAGTACTTC. It encodes CASSSPDRGSYEQYF.

V gene TRBV18 combines with J gene TRBJ2-5, with unresolved D. The V gene lost 0 bases and the J gene lost 10 bases, with 18 bases spanning the gap. The length of the CDR3 is 15 residues. The germline CDR1 and CDR2 sequences are KGHSH and LQKENI. The DNA of the CDR3 is TGTGCCAGCTCACCACCGGGAACTCCAAGTCGAGGCCAGTACTTC. Translating gives CASSPPGTPSRGQYF.

The chain carries TRBV30 and TRBJ1-4; no reliable D call. The CDR3 extends over 15 amino acids. Germline lookup yields CDR1 GTSNPN and CDR2 SVGIG (reference sequence). Trimming cost V 4 bases and J 10 bases, with 22 bases left between them. The CDR3 DNA reads as TGTGCCTGGACCGTGGCGACAACAAAGAGGGCAAAACTGTTTTTT. Protein sequence: CAWTVATTKRAKLFF.

The rearrangement joins TRBV5-1 to TRBJ2-1; 9 bases fit TRBD2. The CDR3 sequence is 15 residues long. The germline CDR1 and CDR2 sequences are SGHRS and YFSETQ. V gave up 3 bases and J gave up 6 bases; unmatched junction bases: 7. The CDR3 DNA sequence: TGCGCCAGCAGCTCGATAGCGGGGGAAAGCAATGAGCAGTTCTTC. Amino acids: CASSSIAGESNEQFF. The entire variable domain, with the rest obtained from reference TRBV5-1 and TRBJ2-1, is as follows: KAGVTQTPRYLIKTRGQQVTLSCSPISGHRSVSWYQQTPGQGLQFLFEYFSETQRNKGNFPGRFSGRQFSNSRSEMNVSTLELGDSALYLCASSSIAGESNEQFFGPGTRLTVL.

V is TRBV5-4 and J is TRBJ1-5; unclear D gene. V was trimmed by 6 bases and J by 10 bases, leaving 5 bases between them. CDR1 and CDR2 from the germline V gene are SGHNT and YYREEE (reference sequence). This CDR3 region has 9 residues. The CDR3 here is CASTQPQHF. The CDR3 DNA reads TGTGCCAGCACCCAACCCCAGCATTTT.

V gene TRBV5-1 combines with J gene TRBJ1-2; D not certain. The CDR3 sequence is 13 residues long. Per germline, CDR1 SGHRS and CDR2 YFSETQ. The germline V and J ends were trimmed by 4 bases and 5 bases, with 12 bases remaining between them. The CDR3 loop is CASSGMGMYGYTF. The DNA for the CDR3 is TGCGCCAGCAGCGGTATGGGGATGTATGGCTACACCTTC.